The source of this TCR beta chain is a study of T cell repertoires in aging, cancer and after chemotherapy. Study results and limitations: Loss of evenness, beyond lost richness, contributed to age-related TCR diversity decline in cancer patients. No conclusions about immunological memory after chemotherapy can be drawn from the repertoire data. Compared with age-matched healthy donors, untreated hematological or solid cancer patients showed higher blood TCR clonality.

Germline V gene sequence: CDR1 MDHEN, CDR2 SYDVKM. CDR3 size: 12 residues. Trimming cost V 3 bases and J 14 bases; bases outside gene matches: 4. Details on this clonotype: The antigen is undetermined.

Rearranged V-D-J TRB sequences were amplified with a mixed TRB-A/B primer pool. MiXCR was run by TCRdb on the multiplex PCR reads, yielding one entry per CDR3 protein. The sample shows about 2,600 distinct CDR3 sequences, about 50% of them seen only once. Peripheral blood genomic DNA, not sorted cells or RNA, was the template. This TCR was recovered from a human donor with a solid tumor. Sequenced sample: blood. The chain combines TRBV28 with TRBJ2-2; 9 nucleotides line up with TRBD2. The CDR3 nucleotides are TGTGCCAGCAGTTTGGCGGGAGGGTTTCTGTTTTTT. Residues: CASSLAGGFLFF.